Shown below are 28 T cell receptor beta chains from a single sample sequenced in a study of T cells in Graves' hyperthyroidism and ophthalmopathy. From RNA transcripts, TCR beta CDR3 regions were amplified. The TCR CDR3 first-round RT-PCR relied on the HTBI primer set. One entry per CDR3 protein, called by TCRdb with MiXCR from the multiplex PCR reads. The sample lists a few hundred thousand distinct CDR3 sequences; less than 20% were seen once. Sample: blood. The receptors derive from a young man with Graves' ophthalmopathy.

This clonotype was seen many times. The gene calls are TRBV12-3 or TRBV12-4 and TRBJ2-2; D call uncertain. Between the trimmed V and J ends, which lost 1 base and 5 bases, there was a span of 5 bases. The CDR3 sequence is 13 residues long. DNA of the CDR3: TGTGCCAGCAGTTTAGGCCTTACCGGGGAGCTGTTTTTT. This encodes CASSLGLTGELFF.

This clonotype was counted only a few times. The chain couples TRBV4-1 to TRBJ2-5, with a weak D call TRBD2 (7 bases). V lost 4 bases to trimming and J lost 3 bases, with 21 bases between them. The germline V gene encodes CDR1 MGHRA and CDR2 YSYEKL. CDR3 length equals 17 residues. CDR3 bases: TGCGCCAGCAGCCCCCTCCCGGGGGGCGCCGGCGAAGAGACCCAGTACTTC. This gives the protein CASSPLPGGAGEETQYF.

In this sample, this clonotype turned up a few times. The chain links TRBV12-3 or TRBV12-4 to TRBJ1-4, with 8 bases identical to TRBD1. Trimming took 5 bases from V and 9 from J; bases not matched to a gene: 11. The CDR3 is 15 amino acids. The CDR3 loop is CASSQAGGDSKKLFF. In DNA form, the CDR3 reads TGTGCCAGCAGTCAAGCAGGGGGCGATAGTAAAAAACTGTTTTTT.

In its sample, this clonotype was seen many times. The chain employs TRBV20-1 and TRBJ2-7; perhaps TRBD2 as D (6 bases). The length of the CDR3 is 12 residues. Germline CDR1 is DFQATT and CDR2 is SNEGSKA (reference sequence). Trimming pared 5 bases from V and 2 bases from J, leaving 10 bases between. CDR3 sequence reads: CSAGGSTYEQYF. The CDR3, as DNA: TGCAGTGCTGGAGGGTCTACCTACGAGCAGTACTTC.

The chain links TRBV6-2 or TRBV6-3 to TRBJ1-2; 7 bases agree with TRBD1. Germline lookup yields CDR1 MNHEY and CDR2 SVGEGT. Unmatched junction bases numbered 9, after V lost 0 bases and J lost 5 bases. The CDR3 contains 16 residues. DNA for the CDR3: TGTGCCAGCAGTTACTCCAGATTCACAGGGGATTATGGCTACACCTTC. Protein sequence: CASSYSRFTGDYGYTF.

CDR3 nucleotides: TGTGCCAGCAGCTTGAGGACAGGGGGCTCCTACGAGCAGTACTTC. It yields the protein CASSLRTGGSYEQYF. V usage is TRBV5-4 and J usage is TRBJ2-7; 10 bases are shared with TRBD1. The CDR3 extends over 15 amino acids. CDR1 is SGHNT, CDR2 YYREEE, per germline (reference sequence). Unmatched junction bases numbered 1, after V lost 1 base and J lost 0 bases.

V and J are TRBV5-1 and TRBJ2-1, with a weak D call TRBD1 (6 bases). V was trimmed by 4 bases and J by 5 bases, leaving 19 bases between them. CDR1 is SGHRS and CDR2 is YFSETQ in the germline V gene. The CDR3 runs 16 residues. The CDR3 DNA reads TGCGCCAGCAGCCCCCAGTCCCGGGACATAGACAATGAGCAGTTCTTC. Protein sequence: CASSPQSRDIDNEQFF.

This clonotype was recorded at least ten times. This rearrangement joins TRBV29-1 to TRBJ1-3; D gene ambiguous. CDR3 length: 15 amino acids. Between the trimmed V and J ends, which lost 3 bases and 1 base, there was a span of 13 bases. Germline V gene lookup returns CDR1 SQVTM and CDR2 ANQGSEA. DNA of the CDR3: TGCAGCGTTGACAGCGGGTCGGGGTCTGGAAACACCATATATTTT. This translates into CSVDSGSGSGNTIYF.

V and J are TRBV2 and TRBJ2-1, with TRBD2 identical over 11 bases. This CDR3 is 16 amino acids long. Trimming removed 1 base from V and 9 bases from J; junction bases left unmatched: 8. Germline CDR1 and CDR2: SNHLY and FYNNEI. CDR3 amino acids: CASSEVSSGGRGEQFF. CDR3 nucleotides: TGTGCCAGCAGTGAAGTGTCTAGCGGGGGGCGGGGTGAGCAGTTCTTC.

The V and J genes are TRBV9 and TRBJ2-7, with a tentative D call TRBD2 (5 bases). This CDR3 has 14 amino acids. V was trimmed by 0 bases and J by 5 bases, leaving 12 bases between them. From germline, CDR1 is SGDLS and CDR2 YYNGEE. The CDR3 protein is CASSVGGLAHEQYF. DNA for the CDR3: TGTGCCAGCAGCGTAGGAGGGCTGGCCCACGAGCAGTACTTC.

The rearrangement links TRBV11-3 to TRBJ2-1; possible D gene TRBD2, 5 bases. V gave up 5 bases and J gave up 2 bases, with 13 bases separating them. Germline loops: CDR1 SGHNT, CDR2 YENEEA. This CDR3 comprises 15 residues. In DNA form, the CDR3 reads TGTGCCAGCAGCACTTCGGGAAGCGCCTACAATGAGCAGTTCTTC. Encoded protein: CASSTSGSAYNEQFF.

This chain joins TRBV2 and TRBJ2-2; TRBD2 matches 10 bases. V shed 6 bases and J 7 bases; nucleotides not matched to a gene: 11. The CDR3 runs 16 residues. CDR1 and CDR2 (germline): SNHLY, FYNNEI. CDR3 loop: CASSGSGGAKDGELFF. The CDR3 DNA reads TGTGCCAGCAGCGGCAGCGGGGGGGCCAAGGACGGGGAGCTGTTTTTT.

This clonotype was detected a few times. The chain combines TRBV10-3 with TRBJ2-2, with 8 bases matching TRBD2. Germline V gives CDR1 ENHRY, CDR2 SYGVKD. V was pared by 6 bases and J by 6 bases, with 6 bases of the junction left unmatched. This CDR3 is built from 14 residues. The CDR3 DNA reads TGTGCCATCAGCGGGCGGGGGGAACCCGGGGAGCTGTTTTTT. It encodes CAISGRGEPGELFF.

This clonotype was detected a few times. This rearrangement joins TRBV5-1 to TRBJ2-5, with D unresolved. V gave up 2 bases and J gave up 2 bases, with 7 bases separating them. The CDR3 covers 13 residues. Germline V gene data show CDR1 as SGHRS and CDR2 as YFSETQ. The CDR3 here is CASSFGEQETQYF. In nucleotides, the CDR3 is TGCGCCAGCAGCTTCGGCGAACAAGAGACCCAGTACTTC.

CDR3 in DNA: TGCAGTGCTAGAGGGGGGACCCACAATGAGCAGTTCTTC. Amino acids: CSARGGTHNEQFF. The chain links TRBV20-1 to TRBJ2-1, with D perhaps given as TRBD1 or TRBD2 (5 bases each). The length of the CDR3 is 13 residues. Trimming removed 1 base from V and 5 bases from J, with 9 bases in between. The germline V gene has CDR1 DFQATT and CDR2 SNEGSKA (reference sequence).

The sample holds many counts of this clonotype. The V gene is TRBV2, the J gene TRBJ1-1; D unclear. The germline V and J ends were trimmed by 3 bases and 0 bases, with 11 bases remaining between them. The CDR3 is made up of 15 amino acids. The germline gives CDR1 SNHLY, CDR2 FYNNEI. In DNA, the CDR3 is TGTGCCAGCAGTGACCTGGGTACGATGAACACTGAAGCTTTCTTT. It yields the protein CASSDLGTMNTEAFF.

Only a few counts were recorded for this clonotype. This sequence joins TRBV6-4 and TRBJ1-2; 9 nucleotides match TRBD1. After removal of 5 bases from V and 6 bases from J, the junction contained 10 bases not matched to a gene. The CDR3 loop spans 15 amino acids. Germline V gene sequence: CDR1 MRHNA, CDR2 SNTAGT. The CDR3 DNA sequence: TGTGCCAGCAGTCAAACTCTTGACAGGGGGAATGGCTACACCTTC. Amino acids: CASSQTLDRGNGYTF.

The rearrangement joins TRBV19 to TRBJ2-1; TRBD2 is a possible D gene (6 bases). The germline V gene has CDR1 LNHDA and CDR2 SQIVND (reference sequence). Trimming took 5 bases from V and 2 from J, leaving 10 bases between them. The CDR3 extends over 14 amino acids. CDR3 region: CASSVSGPYNEQFF. CDR3 coding DNA: TGTGCCAGTAGTGTTAGCGGTCCCTACAATGAGCAGTTCTTC.

This clonotype has more than one count but fewer than ten. This chain uses TRBV5-1 with TRBJ1-4; D remains ambiguous. The V gene's germline CDR1 is SGHRS and CDR2 YFSETQ. V lost 5 bases to trimming and J lost 10 bases, with 15 bases between them. This CDR3 is 13 amino acids long. CDR3: CASRALADRKLFF. CDR3 sequence (DNA): TGCGCCAGCAGGGCGCTGGCGGATCGAAAACTGTTTTTT.

This chain uses TRBV19 with TRBJ1-5, with D perhaps matching TRBD1 (5 bases). V lost 5 bases, J lost 1 base, and 9 bases lay in between. The germline V gene has CDR1 LNHDA and CDR2 SQIVND (reference sequence). This CDR3 has 14 residues. CDR3 loop: CASSWGESNQPQHF. The DNA of the CDR3 is TGTGCCAGTAGTTGGGGGGAGAGCAATCAGCCCCAGCATTTT. The whole variable domain, filled in from reference TRBV19 and TRBJ1-5, reads DGGITQSPKYLFRKEGQNVTLSCEQNLNHDAMYWYRQDPGQGLRLIYYSQIVNDFQKGDIAEGYSVSREKKESFPLTVTSAQKNPTAFYLCASSWGESNQPQHFGDGTRLSIL.

This clonotype was detected many times. V gene TRBV11-1 combines with J gene TRBJ1-2; D is possibly TRBD1 (6 bases). The CDR3 sequence is 14 residues long. The V gene's germline CDR1 is SGHAT and CDR2 FQDESV (reference sequence). V was shortened by 4 bases and J by 0 bases, with 9 bases between the two germline ends. The CDR3 DNA follows: TGTGCCAGCAGCTCCCGGACAGCTAACTATGGCTACACCTTC. It translates to CASSSRTANYGYTF.

The chain combines TRBV5-1 with TRBJ2-3; the match to TRBD2 covers 7 bases. The CDR3 contains 16 residues. The J segment lost 2 bases and the V segment lost 4 bases, leaving 10 bases of the junction unmatched. Germline assignment: CDR1 SGHRS and CDR2 YFSETQ. The CDR3 region is CASSRWGGGNTDTQYF. CDR3 DNA sequence: TGCGCCAGCAGCCGGTGGGGCGGGGGAAACACAGATACGCAGTATTTT. Complete variable domain (other parts from reference TRBV5-1 and TRBJ2-3): KAGVTQTPRYLIKTRGQQVTLSCSPISGHRSVSWYQQTPGQGLQFLFEYFSETQRNKGNFPGRFSGRQFSNSRSEMNVSTLELGDSALYLCASSRWGGGNTDTQYFGPGTRLTVL.

The rearrangement links TRBV4-1 to TRBJ1-1; D remains ambiguous. Germline V gene data show CDR1 as MGHRA and CDR2 as YSYEKL. V lost 1 base, J lost 1 base, and 10 bases lay in between. CDR3 length: 15 residues. CDR3 residues: CASSQVTVENTEAFF. CDR3 DNA: TGCGCCAGCAGCCAAGTCACAGTCGAGAACACTGAAGCTTTCTTT.

At least ten counts were recorded for this clonotype. V is TRBV20-1 and J is TRBJ2-3; the D is unclear. The CDR3 length is 15 residues. The germline CDR1 and CDR2 sequences are DFQATT and SNEGSKA (reference sequence). With 3 bases removed from V and 0 bases from J, the gap between germline ends came to 13 bases. The DNA of the CDR3 is TGCAGTGCTAGGGTCTTTGGCAGGAGCACAGATACGCAGTATTTT. Translation: CSARVFGRSTDTQYF.

The rearrangement uses TRBV7-6 and TRBJ1-5; no clear D. The germline V gene has CDR1 SGHVS and CDR2 FNYEAQ. Trimming left V 0 bases short and J 5 bases short, with 11 bases between. The CDR3 covers 15 residues. This CDR3 reads CASSLALGLDQPQHF. CDR3 sequence (DNA): TGTGCCAGCAGCTTAGCGTTGGGTTTAGATCAGCCCCAGCATTTT.

This clonotype was detected only a few times. The chain links TRBV27 to TRBJ1-1; no reliable D call. Germline V CDR1 and CDR2: MNHEY, SMNVEV (reference sequence). This CDR3 is 17 amino acids long. Trimming stripped 5 bases from V and 4 bases from J, with 23 bases between. In DNA, the CDR3 is TGTGCCAGCAGTAGGACCCGGGATGGGCGAGGCCCCACTGAAGCTTTCTTT. Encoded protein: CASSRTRDGRGPTEAFF.

This clonotype came up a few times. The chain uses TRBV4-1 and TRBJ1-6, with 7 nucleotides matching TRBD1. Germline-derived CDR1 and CDR2 are MGHRA and YSYEKL. The CDR3 totals 15 residues. Trimming cost V 3 bases and J 5 bases; bases outside gene matches: 4. CDR3 loop: CASSQGRGNNSPLHF. DNA for the CDR3: TGCGCCAGCAGCCAGGGCAGGGGGAATAATTCACCCCTCCACTTT.

This clonotype was counted a few times. V gene TRBV27 combines with J gene TRBJ1-2; D uncertain. The CDR3 extends over 17 amino acids. Trimming pared 5 bases from V and 5 bases from J, leaving 24 bases between. Germline CDR1 is MNHEY and CDR2 is SMNVEV (reference sequence). In DNA form, the CDR3 reads TGTGCCAGCAGTCTGAAGGGCGGATCGACCCCTAGGTATGGCTACACCTTC. Amino acid sequence: CASSLKGGSTPRYGYTF.